The T cell receptor (beta chain) under discussion was sequenced for a study of identifying expanded T cells in peripheral blood. Broader study findings: Differentially abundant clones: about 1.1 between replicates, just under 17 at around 15 days, approximately 19 at four.

This clone was seen ten or more times. Its antigen is as yet unknown. Collection occurred without any documented infections or immune events in donors. Assay: immunoSEQ multiplex PCR; the TCRdb copy retains only in-frame clones and omits some. The sample lists around 82,000 clones; roughly 84% were seen once. The V gene lost 5 bases and the J gene lost 3 bases, with 15 bases spanning the gap. Germline-derived CDR1 and CDR2 are LNHNV and YYDKDF (reference sequence). The CDR3 covers 15 residues. The clonotype originates from a person aged 18 to 75 in good health. The chain employs TRBV15 and TRBJ2-3, with a tentative D call TRBD1 (6 bases). Sample: blood. The chain's CDR3 is CATSRRTVDTDTQYF. The CDR3 coding sequence is TGTGCCACCAGCCGACGGACAGTGGATACAGATACGCAGTATTTT.